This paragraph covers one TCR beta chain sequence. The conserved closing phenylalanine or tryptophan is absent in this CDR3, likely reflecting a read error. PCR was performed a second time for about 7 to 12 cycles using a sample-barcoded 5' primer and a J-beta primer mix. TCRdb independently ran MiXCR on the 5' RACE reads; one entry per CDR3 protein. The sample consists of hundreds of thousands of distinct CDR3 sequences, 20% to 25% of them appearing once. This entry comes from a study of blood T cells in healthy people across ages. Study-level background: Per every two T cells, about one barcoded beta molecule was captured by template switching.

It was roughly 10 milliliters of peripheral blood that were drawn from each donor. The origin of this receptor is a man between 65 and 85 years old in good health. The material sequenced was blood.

CDR3 region: CASSYVPAGGDTQYS. DNA of the CDR3: TGTGCCAGCAGTTACGTGCCAGCGGGAGGAGATACGCAGTATTCT. V is TRBV6-2 or TRBV6-3 and J is TRBJ2-3; 9 positions match TRBD2. Germline V gene sequence: CDR1 MNHEY, CDR2 SVGEGT. V dropped 2 bases and J dropped 5; count of bases not matched to a gene: 5. This CDR3 has 15 amino acids.